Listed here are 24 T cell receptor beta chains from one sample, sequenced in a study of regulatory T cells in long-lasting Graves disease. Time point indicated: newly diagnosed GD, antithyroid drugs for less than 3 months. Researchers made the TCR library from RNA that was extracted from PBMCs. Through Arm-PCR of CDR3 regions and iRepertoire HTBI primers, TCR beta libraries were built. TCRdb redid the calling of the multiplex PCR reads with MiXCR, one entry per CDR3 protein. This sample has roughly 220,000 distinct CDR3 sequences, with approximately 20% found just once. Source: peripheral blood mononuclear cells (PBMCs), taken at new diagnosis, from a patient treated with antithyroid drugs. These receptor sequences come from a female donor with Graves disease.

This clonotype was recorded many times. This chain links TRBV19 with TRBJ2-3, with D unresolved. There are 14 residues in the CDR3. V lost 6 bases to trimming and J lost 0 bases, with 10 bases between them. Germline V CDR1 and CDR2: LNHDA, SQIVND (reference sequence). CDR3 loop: CASSATYSTDTQYF. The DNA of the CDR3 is TGTGCCAGTAGCGCGACATATAGCACAGATACGCAGTATTTT. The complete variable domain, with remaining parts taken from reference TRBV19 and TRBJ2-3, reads DGGITQSPKYLFRKEGQNVTLSCEQNLNHDAMYWYRQDPGQGLRLIYYSQIVNDFQKGDIAEGYSVSREKKESFPLTVTSAQKNPTAFYLCASSATYSTDTQYFGPGTRLTVL.

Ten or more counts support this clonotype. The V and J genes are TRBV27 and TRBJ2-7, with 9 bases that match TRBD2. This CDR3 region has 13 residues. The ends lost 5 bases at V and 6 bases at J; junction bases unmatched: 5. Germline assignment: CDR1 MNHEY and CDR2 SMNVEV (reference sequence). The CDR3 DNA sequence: TGTGCCAGCAGTCCCGGGACTAGCTTCGAGCAGTACTTC. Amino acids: CASSPGTSFEQYF.

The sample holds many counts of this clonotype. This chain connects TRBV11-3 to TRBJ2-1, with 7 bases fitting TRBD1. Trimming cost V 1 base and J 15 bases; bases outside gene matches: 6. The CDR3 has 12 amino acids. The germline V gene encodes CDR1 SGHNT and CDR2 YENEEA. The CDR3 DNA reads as TGTGCCAGCAGCTTAGCCGGGACAGAGAGGTTCTTC. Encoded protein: CASSLAGTERFF.

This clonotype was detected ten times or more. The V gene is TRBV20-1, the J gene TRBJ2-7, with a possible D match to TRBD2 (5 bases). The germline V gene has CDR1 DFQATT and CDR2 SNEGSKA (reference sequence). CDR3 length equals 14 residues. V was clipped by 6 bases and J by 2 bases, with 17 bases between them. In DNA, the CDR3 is TGCAGTGCCCCGCAAGCGGCAAAACCCTACGAGCAGTACTTC. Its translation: CSAPQAAKPYEQYF.

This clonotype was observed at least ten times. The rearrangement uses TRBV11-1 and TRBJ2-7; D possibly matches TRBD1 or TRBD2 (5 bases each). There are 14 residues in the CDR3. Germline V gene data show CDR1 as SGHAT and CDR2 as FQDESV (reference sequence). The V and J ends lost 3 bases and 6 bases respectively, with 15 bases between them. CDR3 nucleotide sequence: TGTGCCAGCAGCTTTGATAGCCGGGGCGGCGAGCAGTACTTC. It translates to CASSFDSRGGEQYF.

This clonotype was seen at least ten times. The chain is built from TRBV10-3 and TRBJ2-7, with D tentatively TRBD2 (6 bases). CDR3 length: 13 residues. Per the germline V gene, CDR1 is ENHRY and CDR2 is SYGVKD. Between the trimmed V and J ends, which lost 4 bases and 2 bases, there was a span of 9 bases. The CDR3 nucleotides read TGTGCCATCAGTGGGGGGGATACCTACGAGCAGTACTTC. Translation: CAISGGDTYEQYF.

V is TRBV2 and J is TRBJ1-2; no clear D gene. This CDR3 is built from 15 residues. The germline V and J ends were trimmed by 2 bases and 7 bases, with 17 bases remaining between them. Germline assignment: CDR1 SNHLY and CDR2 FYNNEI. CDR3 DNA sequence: TGTGCCAGCAGTGAAAGTTTTGCAGAATCCGGTGGCTACACCTTC. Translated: CASSESFAESGGYTF.

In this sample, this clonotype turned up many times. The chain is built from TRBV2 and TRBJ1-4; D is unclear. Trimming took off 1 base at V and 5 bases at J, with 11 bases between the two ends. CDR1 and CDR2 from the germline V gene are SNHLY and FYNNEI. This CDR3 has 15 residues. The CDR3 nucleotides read TGTGCCAGCAGTGAAGAGGGTGGGCAAAATGAAAAACTGTTTTTT. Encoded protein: CASSEEGGQNEKLFF.

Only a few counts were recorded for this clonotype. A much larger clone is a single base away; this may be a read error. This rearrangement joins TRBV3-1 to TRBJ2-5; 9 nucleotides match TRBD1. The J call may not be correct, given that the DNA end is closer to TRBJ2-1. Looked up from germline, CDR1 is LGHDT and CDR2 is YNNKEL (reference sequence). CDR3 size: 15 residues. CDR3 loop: CASRQAGQGDNEQFF. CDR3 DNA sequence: TGTGCCAGCAGGCAAGCGGGACAGGGCGACAATGAGCAGTTCTTC.

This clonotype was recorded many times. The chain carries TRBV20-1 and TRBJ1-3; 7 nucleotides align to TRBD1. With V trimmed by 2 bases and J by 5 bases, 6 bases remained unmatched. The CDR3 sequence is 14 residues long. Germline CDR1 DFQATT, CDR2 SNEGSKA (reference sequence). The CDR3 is CSARPAGQRNTIYF. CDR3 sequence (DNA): TGCAGTGCTAGACCCGCGGGACAGCGAAACACCATATATTTT.

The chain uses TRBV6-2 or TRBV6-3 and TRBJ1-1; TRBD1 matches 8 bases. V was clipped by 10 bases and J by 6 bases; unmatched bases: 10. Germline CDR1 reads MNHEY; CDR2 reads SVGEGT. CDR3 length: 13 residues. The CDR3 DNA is TGTGCCACCCGGGGACAGGCTCGGGCTGAAGCTTTCTTT. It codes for CATRGQARAEAFF.

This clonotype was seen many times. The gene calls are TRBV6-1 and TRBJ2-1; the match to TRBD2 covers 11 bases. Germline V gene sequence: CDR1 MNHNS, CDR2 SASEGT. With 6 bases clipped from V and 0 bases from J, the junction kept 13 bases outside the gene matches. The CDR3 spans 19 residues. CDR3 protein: CASSPTGTSGTSSYNEQFF. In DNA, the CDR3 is TGTGCCAGCAGCCCCACCGGGACTAGCGGTACGAGCTCCTACAATGAGCAGTTCTTC.

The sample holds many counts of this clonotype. CDR3 nucleotides: TGTGCCAGCAGCCACCTAGCGGGCCATGAGCAGTTCTTC. Amino acids: CASSHLAGHEQFF. The V call is TRBV7-8, the J call TRBJ2-1, with 8 bases that match TRBD2. CDR1 and CDR2 from the germline V gene are SGHVS and FQNEAQ. CDR3 length: 13 amino acids. V trimming: 5 bases; J trimming: 8 bases; junction bases outside the gene matches: 5. The variable domain in full, completed from reference TRBV7-8 and TRBJ2-1, reads GAGVSQSPRYKVAKRGQDVALRCDPISGHVSLFWYQQALGQGPEFLTYFQNEAQLDKSGLPSDRFFAERPEGSVSTLKIQRTQQEDSAVYLCASSHLAGHEQFFGPGTRLTVL.

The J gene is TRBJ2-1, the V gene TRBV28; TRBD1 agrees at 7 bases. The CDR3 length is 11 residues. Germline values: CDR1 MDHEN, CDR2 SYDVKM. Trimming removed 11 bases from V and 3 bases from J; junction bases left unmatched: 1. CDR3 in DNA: TGTGCCGCAGGGGGCTACAATGAGCAGTTCTTC. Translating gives CAAGGYNEQFF.

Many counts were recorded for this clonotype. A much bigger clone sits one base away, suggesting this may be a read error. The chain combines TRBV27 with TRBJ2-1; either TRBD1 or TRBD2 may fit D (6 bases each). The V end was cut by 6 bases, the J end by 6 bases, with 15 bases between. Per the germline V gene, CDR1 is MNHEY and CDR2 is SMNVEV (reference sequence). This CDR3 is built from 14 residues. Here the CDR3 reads CASSTQGGSNEQFF. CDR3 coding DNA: TGTGCCAGCAGCACACAGGGAGGTAGCAATGAGCAGTTCTTC.

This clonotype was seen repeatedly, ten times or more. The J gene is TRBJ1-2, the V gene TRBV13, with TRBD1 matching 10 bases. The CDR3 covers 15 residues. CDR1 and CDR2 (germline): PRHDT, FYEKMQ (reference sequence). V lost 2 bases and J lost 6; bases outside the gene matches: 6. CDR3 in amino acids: CASSLSGQGKDGYTF. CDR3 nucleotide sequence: TGTGCCAGCAGCTTATCGGGACAGGGGAAGGATGGCTACACCTTC. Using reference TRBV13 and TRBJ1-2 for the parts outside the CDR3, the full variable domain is AAGVIQSPRHLIKEKRETATLKCYPIPRHDTVYWYQQGPGQDPQFLISFYEKMQSDKGSIPDRFSAQQFSDYHSELNMSSLELGDSALYFCASSLSGQGKDGYTFGSGTRLTVV.

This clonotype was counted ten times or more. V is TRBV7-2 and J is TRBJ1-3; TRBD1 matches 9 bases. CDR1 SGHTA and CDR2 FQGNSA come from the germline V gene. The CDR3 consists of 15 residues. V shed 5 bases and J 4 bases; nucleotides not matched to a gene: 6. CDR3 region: CASSLTGGIGNTIYF. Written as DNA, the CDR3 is TGTGCCAGCAGCCTAACAGGGGGCATCGGAAACACCATATATTTT. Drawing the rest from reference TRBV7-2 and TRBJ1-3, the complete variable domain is GAGVSQSPSNKVTEKGKDVELRCDPISGHTALYWYRQSLGQGLEFLIYFQGNSAPDKSGLPSDRFSAERTGGSVSTLTIQRTQQEDSAVYLCASSLTGGIGNTIYFGEGSWLTVV.

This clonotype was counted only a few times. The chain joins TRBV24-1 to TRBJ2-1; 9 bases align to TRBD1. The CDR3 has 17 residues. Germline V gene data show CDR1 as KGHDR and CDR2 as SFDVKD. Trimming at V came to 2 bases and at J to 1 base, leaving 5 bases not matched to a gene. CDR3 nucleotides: TGTGCCACCAGTGATTCCCGGACAGGGGTTTCCTACAATGAGCAGTTCTTC. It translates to CATSDSRTGVSYNEQFF.

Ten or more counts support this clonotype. CDR3 nucleotides: TGTGCCAGCAACTCAGGGCATCTGAACACTGAAGCTTTCTTT. The encoded protein is CASNSGHLNTEAFF. The rearrangement joins TRBV2 to TRBJ1-1, with D possibly matching TRBD1 (5 bases). The CDR3 spans 14 residues. The germline CDR1 and CDR2 sequences are SNHLY and FYNNEI. The V gene lost 7 bases and the J gene lost 0 bases, with 12 bases spanning the gap.

CDR3 in DNA: TGTGCTAGTGGTTCCCCTCGACTAGCGGGAGGAACCGGGGAGCTGTTTTTT. This encodes CASGSPRLAGGTGELFF. The chain joins TRBV12-5 to TRBJ2-2, with 13 bases that match TRBD2. In germline, CDR1 is LGHNT, CDR2 FRNRAP. The CDR3 sequence is 17 residues long. Trimming removed 4 bases from V and 5 bases from J; junction bases left unmatched: 7. Looking up the rest from reference TRBV12-5 and TRBJ2-2 gives the full variable domain: DARVTQTPRHKVTEMGQEVTMRCQPILGHNTVFWYRQTMMQGLELLAYFRNRAPLDDSGMPKDRFSAEMPDATLATLKIQPSEPRDSAVYFCASGSPRLAGGTGELFFGEGSRLTVL.

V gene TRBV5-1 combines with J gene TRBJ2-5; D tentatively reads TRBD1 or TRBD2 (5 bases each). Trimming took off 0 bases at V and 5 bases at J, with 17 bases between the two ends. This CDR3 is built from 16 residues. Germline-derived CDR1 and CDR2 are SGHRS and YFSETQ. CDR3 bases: TGCGCCAGCAGCTTGGCTTCGGACACCCGCGGGGAGACCCAGTACTTC. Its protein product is CASSLASDTRGETQYF. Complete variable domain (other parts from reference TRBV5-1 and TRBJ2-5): KAGVTQTPRYLIKTRGQQVTLSCSPISGHRSVSWYQQTPGQGLQFLFEYFSETQRNKGNFPGRFSGRQFSNSRSEMNVSTLELGDSALYLCASSLASDTRGETQYFGPGTRLLVL.

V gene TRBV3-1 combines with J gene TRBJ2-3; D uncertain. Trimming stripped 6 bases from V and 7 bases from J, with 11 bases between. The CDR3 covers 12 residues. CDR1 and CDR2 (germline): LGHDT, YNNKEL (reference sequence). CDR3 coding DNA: TGTGCCAGCAGTGGGTCTACGCATACGCAGTATTTT. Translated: CASSGSTHTQYF.

For the CDR3, the DNA is TGCAGCTTATCGGCAGGGGGCGGCGAGGGCTACACCTTC. Residues: CSLSAGGGEGYTF. The rearrangement joins TRBV29-1 to TRBJ1-2; TRBD1 matches 8 bases. This CDR3 comprises 13 residues. From germline, CDR1 is SQVTM and CDR2 ANQGSEA. J was trimmed by 8 bases and V by 8 bases; bases with no gene match: 13.

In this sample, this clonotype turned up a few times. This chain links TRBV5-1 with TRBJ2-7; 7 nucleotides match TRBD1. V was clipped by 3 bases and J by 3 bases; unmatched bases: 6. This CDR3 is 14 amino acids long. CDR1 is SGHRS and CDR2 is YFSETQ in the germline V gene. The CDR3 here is CASSSGTANYEQYF. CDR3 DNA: TGCGCCAGCAGCTCCGGGACAGCCAACTACGAGCAGTACTTC. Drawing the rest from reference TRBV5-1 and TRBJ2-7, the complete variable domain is KAGVTQTPRYLIKTRGQQVTLSCSPISGHRSVSWYQQTPGQGLQFLFEYFSETQRNKGNFPGRFSGRQFSNSRSEMNVSTLELGDSALYLCASSSGTANYEQYFGPGTRLTVT.